The present entry profiles one TCR beta chain with its context. The antigen this receptor binds is unknown. No qualities accompany the bases; no much larger clone lies one base away. This sample was included in a study of PD-1 blockade in mismatch repair-deficient tumors (dated by TCRdb to about 2017). Study-wide context: Between September 2013 and September 2016, around 91 consecutive patients with some 12 mismatch repair-deficient cancer types, all previously treated and progressing, were enrolled in the trial. Tumor-associated T cell clones were tracked in the peripheral blood of patients responding to PD-1 blockade by deep sequencing of TCR CDR3 regions.

For each enrolled patient, mismatch repair deficiency was established using either polymerase chain reaction or immunohistochemistry. TCR sequencing was performed for a few patients who responded to pembrolizumab therapy. Pembrolizumab PD-1 blockade was prospectively tested in advanced mismatch repair-deficient cancers, regardless of tissue of origin, in the phase II trial. Peripheral blood T cell samples were serially collected before and at multiple times after PD-1 blockade was started. The timing of each blood sample was reported as weeks after the first dose of pembrolizumab. The receptor library was made with the immunoSEQ multiplex PCR assay. TCRdb limited this immuneACCESS table to in-frame rearrangements with V and J called. A share of clones is missing; checked studies link under half to unresolved V genes, and the rest is unexplained. In this sample the table shows roughly 120,000 clones, about nine tenths of which occur a single time. The ten largest clones capture about 12% of the sample.

Study-level results and caveats: After pembrolizumab, tumor-resident clones, which were often undetectable in blood before treatment, expanded rapidly and then contracted, generally ahead of radiologic responses.

From the cysteine through the phenylalanine, the CDR3 covers 14 amino acids. This entry keeps only the CDR3 DNA: 42 bases, framed from base 1. CDR1 MNHEY and CDR2 SVGAGI are derived from the germline V gene. The germline ends are 12 bases apart after V is trimmed by 6 bases and J by 3 bases. The sequence derives from an adult with mismatch repair-deficient cancer. The chain employs TRBV6-5 and TRBJ1-5; 6 matching bases give a weak D call of TRBD1. Sequencing was performed on peripheral blood, taken approximately 69 weeks after starting pembrolizumab. The CDR3 sequence is CASSLTGFNQPQHF. In nucleotides, the sequence is TGTGCCAGCAGCCTGACAGGTTTCAATCAGCCCCAGCATTTT.